The 10 T cell receptor beta chains listed next were all sequenced from one sample in a study of vaccination and CD4 T cells after COVID-19. The antigens for these receptors are not known. The treatment: approximately 9-day PBMC culture with coronavirus spike peptide pools or control peptides (ViraFEST assay). The Oncomine TCR Beta short-read assay sequenced DNA from cultured CD4+ T cells. MiXCR, run by TCRdb on the PCR reads, gives a single entry per CDR3 protein. Of some 20,000 distinct CDR3 sequences listed, roughly 43% were seen once; the top ten hold 6.3%. Sequenced here: CD4+ T cells from blood, cultured in vitro, sampled before SARS-CoV-2 vaccination. These receptors were taken from a human donor who had recovered from COVID-19.

V gene TRBV7-9 combines with J gene TRBJ2-5; no reliable D call. The CDR3 sequence is 14 residues long. Germline V CDR1 and CDR2: SEHNR, FQNEAQ (reference sequence). Trimming stripped 5 bases from V and 5 bases from J, with 15 bases between. The CDR3 loop is CASSSFRGKETQYF. As DNA, the CDR3 is TGTGCCAGCAGCAGTTTCAGAGGAAAGGAGACCCAGTACTTC.

Only one count was recorded for this clonotype. The chain is built from TRBV4-3 and TRBJ2-3; 9 positions match TRBD2. The CDR3 has 16 residues. The V segment lost 1 base and the J segment 4 bases; nucleotides outside the gene matches: 6. CDR1 LGHNA and CDR2 YSLEER come from the germline V gene. The CDR3 sequence is CASSQGAREGADTQYF. CDR3 sequence (DNA): TGCGCCAGCAGCCAAGGCGCGCGGGAGGGCGCAGATACGCAGTATTTT.

The rearrangement uses TRBV10-3 and TRBJ1-1, with 10 bases that match TRBD1. V dropped 6 bases and J dropped 11; count of bases not matched to a gene: 9. The CDR3 loop spans 13 amino acids. CDR1 is ENHRY, CDR2 SYGVKD, per germline. The CDR3 sequence: CAIRAGQGETAFF. Here the CDR3 DNA reads TGTGCCATCAGAGCCGGACAGGGGGAAACGGCTTTCTTT.

This clonotype was counted only a few times. This chain connects TRBV20-1 to TRBJ2-1, with TRBD2 identical over 7 bases. CDR1 is DFQATT and CDR2 is SNEGSKA in the germline V gene (reference sequence). The CDR3 totals 18 residues. Trimming cost V 0 bases and J 1 base; bases outside gene matches: 12. CDR3: CSARDRRRSSGSYNEQFF. In DNA, the CDR3 is TGCAGTGCTAGAGATCGGCGGAGGTCTAGCGGTTCCTACAATGAGCAGTTCTTC.

V is TRBV20-1 and J is TRBJ1-4; 8 nucleotides line up with TRBD1. The CDR3 loop spans 15 amino acids. The V segment lost 5 bases and the J segment 8 bases; nucleotides outside the gene matches: 13. The germline V gene has CDR1 DFQATT and CDR2 SNEGSKA (reference sequence). The CDR3 here is CSAPDRERDPEKLFF. The CDR3 DNA reads TGCAGTGCTCCGGACAGGGAGCGGGACCCCGAAAAACTGTTTTTT.

The chain couples TRBV7-2 to TRBJ1-5; no definite D call. The CDR3 covers 15 residues. Germline assignment: CDR1 SGHTA and CDR2 FQGNSA. Deletions cut 1 base from V and 5 bases from J, with 12 bases between. The CDR3 DNA is TGTGCCAGCAGCTTAGGTGCCGGGTCGTATCAGCCCCAGCATTTT. Its translation: CASSLGAGSYQPQHF.

This chain links TRBV18 with TRBJ2-2; 8 nucleotides line up with TRBD1. The CDR3 is 16 amino acids. V lost 3 bases and J lost 2; bases outside the gene matches: 5. The germline V gene encodes CDR1 KGHSH and CDR2 LQKENI. Here the CDR3 DNA reads TGTGCCAGCTCACCGCAGACAGGGGTCAACACCGGGGAGCTGTTTTTT. This translates into CASSPQTGVNTGELFF. Full variable domain (outside the CDR3, taken from reference TRBV18 and TRBJ2-2): NAGVMQNPRHLVRRRGQEARLRCSPMKGHSHVYWYRQLPEEGLKFMVYLQKENIIDESGMPKERFSAEFPKEGPSILRIQQVVRGDSAAYFCASSPQTGVNTGELFFGEGSRLTVL.

The gene calls are TRBV19 and TRBJ2-3; D is undetermined. CDR3 length: 15 residues. Trimming stripped 7 bases from V and 0 bases from J, with 14 bases between. The V gene's germline CDR1 is LNHDA and CDR2 SQIVND (reference sequence). CDR3 amino acids: CASKGRTLSTDTQYF. In DNA form, the CDR3 reads TGTGCCAGTAAGGGAAGGACCCTTAGCACAGATACGCAGTATTTT.

This clonotype was observed a few times. The gene calls are TRBV27 and TRBJ1-2, with no clear D. Deletions cut 8 bases from V and 1 base from J, with 11 bases between. Per germline, CDR1 MNHEY and CDR2 SMNVEV (reference sequence). CDR3 length equals 13 residues. CDR3 amino acids: CASRRNSNYGYTF. The CDR3 region has the DNA TGTGCCAGCCGCCGCAACAGTAACTATGGCTACACCTTC.

This clonotype was found once. The chain recombines TRBV30 with TRBJ1-2; D uncertain. Trimming pared 0 bases from V and 0 bases from J, leaving 11 bases between. The CDR3 covers 15 residues. From germline, CDR1 is GTSNPN and CDR2 SVGIG (reference sequence). CDR3 residues: CAWSVNVWANYGYTF. The CDR3 nucleotides read TGTGCCTGGAGTGTGAATGTGTGGGCTAACTATGGCTACACCTTC.